A selection of T cell receptor beta chains follows, all from one sample in a study of blood T cell repertoires in COVID-19. Clones were sequenced by immunoSEQ multiplex PCR, and TCRdb holds only the in-frame ones, with some missing. The repertoire holds about 240,000 clones, with around 86% as singletons. What was sequenced was peripheral blood. Every receptor here comes from a woman aged 55-70 years with active or convalescent COVID-19. The CDR3 runs from the conserved cysteine through the conserved F or W. D genes are given only for firm matches. A row's size may be missing; if present it is once, few, many or a size class.

v_call	d_call	j_call	clone_size	cdr3_nt	cdr3_aa
TRBV30	TRBD1	TRBJ1-6	NA	TGTGCCTGGGACAGGGGGGGGTCGTCACCCCTCCACTTT	CAWDRGGSSPLHF
TRBV10-1	TRBD1	TRBJ1-6	NA	TGCGCCAGCAGTGGGCCGGGACAGCCTAATTCACCCCTCCACTTT	CASSGPGQPNSPLHF
TRBV27	NA	TRBJ1-5	NA	TGTGCCAGCAGTTTATCACCAGGTGCTAATCAGCCCCAGCATTTT	CASSLSPGANQPQHF
TRBV20-1	TRBD1	TRBJ2-1	NA	TGCAGTGCTAGCGGACAGGGCCAGCAGTTCTTC	CSASGQGQQFF
TRBV6-6	TRBD1	TRBJ2-2	NA	TGTGCCAGCATCTGGGGGACAGCTAACACCGGGGAGCTGTTTTTT	CASIWGTANTGELFF
TRBV5-1	NA	TRBJ2-3	NA	TGCGCCAGCAGCTTGGAAGGTCGGGGAAGCGCAGATACGCAGTATTTT	CASSLEGRGSADTQYF
TRBV7-2	NA	TRBJ2-5	NA	TGTGCCAGCAGCGGGGGGGCGCCAGAGACCCAGTACTTC	CASSGGAPETQYF
TRBV7-6	TRBD1	TRBJ1-6	NA	TGTGCCAGCAGGAAGGGGGCAGGGGGGAATTCACCCCTCCACTTT	CASRKGAGGNSPLHF
TRBV30	NA	TRBJ2-7	NA	TGTGCCTGGAGTGTTTCGTCCTACGAGCAGTACTTC	CAWSVSSYEQYF
TRBV5-1	TRBD2	TRBJ2-7	NA	TGCGCCAGCGGGAAAGGGACTAGTGGCCACGAGCAGTACTTC	CASGKGTSGHEQYF
TRBV3-1/TRBV3-2	TRBD2	TRBJ2-5	few	TGTGCCAGCAGCCAAGGGTCGGGCGGGGGGAGCAGCGAGACCCAGTACTTC	CASSQGSGGGSSETQYF
TRBV4-1	NA	TRBJ1-4	NA	TGCGCCAGCAGCCAAGTAGCCAGGAGGTATGAAAAACTGTTTTTT	CASSQVARRYEKLFF
TRBV7-6	NA	TRBJ2-5	NA	TGTGCCAGCAGCTTCTTCTTTGGCAGGGATCAAGAGACCCAGTACTTC	CASSFFFGRDQETQYF
TRBV7-8	NA	TRBJ1-6	few	TGTGCCAGCAGCTTAGCGCAGAATTCACCCCTCCACTTT	CASSLAQNSPLHF
TRBV9	NA	TRBJ1-4	many	TGTGCCAGCAGCGAAGGGGCCTACCCCGAAAAACTGTTTTTT	CASSEGAYPEKLFF
TRBV2	NA	TRBJ2-2	NA	TGTGCCAGCAGTCCTTTTCTAAACACCGGGGAGCTGTTTTTT	CASSPFLNTGELFF
TRBV5-4	TRBD2	TRBJ2-3	NA	TGTGCCAGCAGCCCCAGTGGCGGGGGTGGCACAGATACGCAGTATTTT	CASSPSGGGGTDTQYF
TRBV19	NA	TRBJ2-7	NA	TGTGCCAGTAGTATGGGGCTAGAGCCCTACGAGCAGTACTTC	CASSMGLEPYEQYF
TRBV6-6	TRBD2	TRBJ2-7	NA	TGTGCCAGCAGAGAGCGGGGGGTCTACGAGCAGTACTTC	CASRERGVYEQYF